This T cell receptor beta chain is from a study of blood T cell repertoires in COVID-19. Turning to the study itself: Samples taken during acute and convalescent COVID-19 were collected in the United States, Italy and Spain. PBMCs, B-cell-depleted T cells, or T cells were the source of the cDNA or gDNA that made up the material.

Data came from immunoSEQ multiplex PCR; TCRdb stores just in-frame clones and leaves some out. The sample shows about 50,000 clones, around 85% of them seen only once. Germline-derived CDR1 and CDR2 are SGHRS and YFSETQ. This CDR3 spans 17 amino acids. V shed 4 bases, J shed 4 bases, and the junction held 9 bases outside the gene matches. There are a few counts of this clone. The specimen was peripheral blood. The sequence derives from a man in his fifties or sixties with acute or convalescent COVID-19. V gene TRBV5-1 combines with J gene TRBJ2-2; 11 nucleotides line up with TRBD1. CDR3 bases: TGCGCCAGCAGCGAGCGGACAGGGGGCGTGGGCACCGGGGAGCTGTTTTTT. This encodes CASSERTGGVGTGELFF.